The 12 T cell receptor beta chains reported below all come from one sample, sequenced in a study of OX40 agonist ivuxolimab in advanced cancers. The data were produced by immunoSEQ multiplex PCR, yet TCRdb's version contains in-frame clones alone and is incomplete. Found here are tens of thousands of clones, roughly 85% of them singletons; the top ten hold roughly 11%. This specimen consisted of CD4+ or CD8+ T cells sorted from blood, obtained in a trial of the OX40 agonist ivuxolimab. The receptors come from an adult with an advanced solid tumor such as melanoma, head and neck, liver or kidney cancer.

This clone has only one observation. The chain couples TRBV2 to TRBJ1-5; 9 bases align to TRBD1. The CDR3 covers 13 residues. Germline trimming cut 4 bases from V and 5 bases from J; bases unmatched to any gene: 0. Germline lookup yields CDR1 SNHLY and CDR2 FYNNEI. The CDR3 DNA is TGTGCCAGCAGTGGACAGGGGGATCAGCCCCAGCATTTT. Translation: CASSGQGDQPQHF.

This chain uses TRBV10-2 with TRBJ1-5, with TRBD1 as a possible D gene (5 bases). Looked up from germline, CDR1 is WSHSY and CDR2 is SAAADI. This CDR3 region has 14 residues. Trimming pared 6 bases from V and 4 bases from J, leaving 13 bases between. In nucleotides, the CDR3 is TGCGCCAGCAGGACCCCCGACAGTAATCAGCCCCAGCATTTT. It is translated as CASRTPDSNQPQHF.

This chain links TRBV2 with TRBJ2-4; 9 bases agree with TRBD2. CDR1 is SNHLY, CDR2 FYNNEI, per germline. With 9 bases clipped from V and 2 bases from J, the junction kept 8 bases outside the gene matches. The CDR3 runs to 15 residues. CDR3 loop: CASRAGGGTKNIQYF. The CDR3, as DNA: TGTGCCAGTCGAGCGGGAGGTGGGACCAAAAACATTCAGTACTTC.

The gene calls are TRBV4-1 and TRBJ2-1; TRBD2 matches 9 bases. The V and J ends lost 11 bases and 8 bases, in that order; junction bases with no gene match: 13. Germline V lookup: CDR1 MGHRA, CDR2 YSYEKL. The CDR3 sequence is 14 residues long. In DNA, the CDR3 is TGCGCCTCCAAGGGCGGGAGGGCTCAGGATGAGCAGTTCTTC. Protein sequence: CASKGGRAQDEQFF.

The CDR3 is CASSGDPPIDEQFF. DNA for the CDR3: TGTGCCAGCAGCGGGGACCCCCCGATCGATGAGCAGTTCTTC. The chain recombines TRBV7-2 with TRBJ2-1, with D tentatively TRBD1 or TRBD2 (5 bases each). Germline CDR1 is SGHTA and CDR2 is FQGNSA. This CDR3 is built from 14 residues. Between the trimmed V and J ends, which lost 5 bases and 8 bases, there was a span of 16 bases.

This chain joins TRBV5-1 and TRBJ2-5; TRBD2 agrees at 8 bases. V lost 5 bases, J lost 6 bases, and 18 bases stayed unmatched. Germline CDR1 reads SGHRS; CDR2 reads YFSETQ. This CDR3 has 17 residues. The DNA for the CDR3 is TGCGCCAGCAGAAGACTCCGGGGGGGCCGAGGAATCAAGACCCAGTACTTC. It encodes CASRRLRGGRGIKTQYF.

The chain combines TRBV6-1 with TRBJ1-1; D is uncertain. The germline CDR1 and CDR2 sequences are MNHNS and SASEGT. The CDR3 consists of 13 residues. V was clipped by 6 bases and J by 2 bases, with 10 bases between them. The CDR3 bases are TGTGCCAGCAGGACACAGCTTAACACTGAAGCTTTCTTT. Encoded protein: CASRTQLNTEAFF.

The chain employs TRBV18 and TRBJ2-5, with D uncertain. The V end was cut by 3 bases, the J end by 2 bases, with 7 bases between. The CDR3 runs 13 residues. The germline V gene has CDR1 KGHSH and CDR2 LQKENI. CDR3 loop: CASSPGPQETQYF. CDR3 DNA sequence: TGTGCCAGCTCACCCGGGCCACAAGAGACCCAGTACTTC.

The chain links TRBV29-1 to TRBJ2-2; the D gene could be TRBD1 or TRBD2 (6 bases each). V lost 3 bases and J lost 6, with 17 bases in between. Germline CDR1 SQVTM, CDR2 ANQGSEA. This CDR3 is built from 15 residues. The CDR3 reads CSVESMGGASGELFF. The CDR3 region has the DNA TGCAGCGTTGAGTCCATGGGGGGCGCGTCCGGGGAGCTGTTTTTT.

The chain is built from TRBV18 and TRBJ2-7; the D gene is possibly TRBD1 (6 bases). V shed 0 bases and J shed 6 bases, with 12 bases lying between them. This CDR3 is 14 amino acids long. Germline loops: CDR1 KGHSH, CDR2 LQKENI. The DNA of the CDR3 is TGTGCCAGCTCACCACCGGCAGGGGATGTCGAGCAGTACTTC. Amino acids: CASSPPAGDVEQYF.

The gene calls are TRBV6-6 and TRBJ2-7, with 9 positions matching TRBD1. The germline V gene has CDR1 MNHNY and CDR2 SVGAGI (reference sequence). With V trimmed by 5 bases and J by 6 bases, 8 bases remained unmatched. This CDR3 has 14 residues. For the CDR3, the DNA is TGTGCCAGCAGTGACCACAGGGGGCACGGCGAGCAGTACTTC. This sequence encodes CASSDHRGHGEQYF.

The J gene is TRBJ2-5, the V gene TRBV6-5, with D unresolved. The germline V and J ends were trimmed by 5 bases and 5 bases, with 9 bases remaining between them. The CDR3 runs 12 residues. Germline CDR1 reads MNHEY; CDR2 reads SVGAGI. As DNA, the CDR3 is TGTGCCAGCAGTCCCCCCTCTGAGACCCAGTACTTC. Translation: CASSPPSETQYF.